Below, 14 T cell receptor beta chains from the same sample are listed, as sequenced in a study of T-cell memory formation after mild COVID-19. MiXCR, run by TCRdb on the 5' RACE reads, gives a single entry per CDR3 protein. The sample lists roughly 610,000 distinct CDR3 sequences, 15% to 20% occurring once. The sample taken for sequencing was PBMCs or a T cell subset sorted from them (not recorded which). The receptors stem from an adult woman who had mild COVID-19 (a few samples of this study predate the infection). Cell type and time point are not known.

Details on this clonotype: A much larger clone is a single base away; this may be a read error. The V gene is TRBV6-5, the J gene TRBJ2-7; D is possibly TRBD1 (6 bases). The CDR3 sequence is 15 residues long. V lost 6 bases, J lost 1 base, and 16 bases lay in between. Germline V gene sequence: CDR1 MNHEY, CDR2 SVGAGI. This CDR3 reads CASSRPGHGSYEQYF. CDR3 in DNA: TGTGCCAGCAGCCGCCCGGGACATGGTTCCTACGAGCAGTACTTC.

This clonotype came up a few times. The chain employs TRBV20-1 and TRBJ2-2, with D perhaps matching TRBD1 (6 bases). Trimming pared 6 bases from V and 5 bases from J, leaving 7 bases between. This CDR3 is built from 11 residues. Germline values: CDR1 DFQATT, CDR2 SNEGSKA (reference sequence). As DNA, the CDR3 is TGCAGTGCCCAGGGGACCGGGGAGCTGTTTTTT. It is translated as CSAQGTGELFF.

This clonotype was seen a handful of times. The chain is built from TRBV7-2 and TRBJ2-3, with a weak D call TRBD1 (6 bases). This CDR3 is 15 amino acids long. The germline gives CDR1 SGHTA, CDR2 FQGNSA. V lost 7 bases to trimming and J lost 2 bases, with 16 bases between them. CDR3 protein: CASKEDRIVTDTQYF. For the CDR3, the DNA is TGTGCCAGCAAAGAAGACAGGATAGTCACAGATACGCAGTATTTT.

The rearrangement uses TRBV9 and TRBJ1-1; 8 bases align to TRBD1. Germline V gene lookup returns CDR1 SGDLS and CDR2 YYNGEE. This CDR3 comprises 15 residues. V dropped 1 base and J dropped 1; count of bases not matched to a gene: 3. CDR3 sequence: CASSVLTGGNTEAFF. CDR3 nucleotide sequence: TGTGCCAGCAGCGTACTTACAGGGGGGAACACTGAAGCTTTCTTT.

Only a few counts were recorded for this clonotype. The rearrangement links TRBV7-3 to TRBJ2-5; 7 bases map to TRBD1. Unmatched junction bases numbered 7, after V lost 5 bases and J lost 4 bases. The CDR3 runs to 14 residues. The germline CDR1 and CDR2 sequences are SGHTA and FQGTGA. CDR3 in DNA: TGTGCCAGCAGCCTACACACAGGGGCAGAGACCCAGTACTTC. It translates to CASSLHTGAETQYF.

CDR3 sequence reads: CSARDQLAGPLGELFF. The CDR3 DNA reads as TGCAGTGCTAGAGATCAACTAGCGGGGCCGCTCGGGGAGCTGTTTTTT. The V gene is TRBV20-1, the J gene TRBJ2-2, with 10 bases that match TRBD2. The CDR3 spans 16 residues. The germline V gene has CDR1 DFQATT and CDR2 SNEGSKA (reference sequence). Germline trimming cut 0 bases from V and 7 bases from J; bases unmatched to any gene: 8.

The rearrangement joins TRBV20-1 to TRBJ2-4; D might be TRBD1 or TRBD2, each matching 5 bases. The CDR3 has 15 residues. The germline CDR1 and CDR2 sequences are DFQATT and SNEGSKA (reference sequence). Trimming took off 0 bases at V and 0 bases at J, with 9 bases between the two ends. The CDR3 DNA is TGCAGTGCTAGAGACCCGGGGCTAGCCAAAAACATTCAGTACTTC. It is translated as CSARDPGLAKNIQYF.

The V gene is TRBV5-5, the J gene TRBJ2-5, with a tentative D call TRBD2 (7 bases). Germline lookup yields CDR1 SGHKS and CDR2 YYEKEE (reference sequence). The V and J ends lost 3 bases and 2 bases respectively, with 23 bases between them. The CDR3 covers 18 residues. The DNA for the CDR3 is TGTGCCAGCAGCTCCGGGTGGGGCGGGGGACAATCTCAAGAGACCCAGTACTTC. It translates to CASSSGWGGGQSQETQYF.

This clonotype came up a few times. The genes are TRBV20-1 and TRBJ1-2; D gene uncertain. Germline-derived CDR1 and CDR2 are DFQATT and SNEGSKA (reference sequence). The CDR3 is 12 residues long. V was trimmed by 0 bases and J by 4 bases, leaving 6 bases between them. The CDR3 here is CSAREGTYGYTF. The CDR3 nucleotides are TGCAGTGCTAGAGAGGGAACCTATGGCTACACCTTC.

This clonotype occurred a few times. This sequence joins TRBV5-6 and TRBJ2-1; TRBD2 might be the D (5 bases). V lost 2 bases and J lost 6, with 15 bases in between. From germline, CDR1 is SGHDT and CDR2 YYEEEE. This CDR3 has 15 amino acids. The CDR3 DNA reads as TGTGCCAGCAGCTTAATAACTAGACGCGCCAATGAGCAGTTCTTC. Encoded protein: CASSLITRRANEQFF.

This clonotype was detected only a few times. The J gene is TRBJ2-3, the V gene TRBV20-1, with 8 bases identical to TRBD2. This CDR3 region has 15 residues. V lost 2 bases to trimming and J lost 0 bases; unmatched junction nucleotides: 4. Germline V CDR1 and CDR2: DFQATT, SNEGSKA (reference sequence). As DNA, the CDR3 is TGCAGTGCTAGACAGCGGGGGCTTAGCACAGATACGCAGTATTTT. Residues: CSARQRGLSTDTQYF.

V and J are TRBV4-3 and TRBJ2-4; D may be TRBD2 (6 bases). CDR3 length: 13 amino acids. Trimming shortened V by 5 bases and J by 8 bases, and 13 bases separated the two germline ends. Germline V gene lookup returns CDR1 LGHNA and CDR2 YSLEER. The CDR3 bases are TGCGCCAGCAGCGGCGGGGTATGGGACATTCAGTACTTC. Its protein is CASSGGVWDIQYF.

This clonotype was counted between two and nine times. This chain uses TRBV15 with TRBJ2-1, with 9 bases that match TRBD2. Germline V lookup: CDR1 LNHNV, CDR2 YYDKDF (reference sequence). This CDR3 has 18 residues. V gave up 0 bases and J gave up 9 bases; unmatched junction bases: 15. CDR3 nucleotide sequence: TGTGCCACCAGCAGAGATCAGCCTAGCGGGGCGAGCCGGGGTGAGCAGTTCTTC. It codes for CATSRDQPSGASRGEQFF.

This clonotype was recorded a few times. J is TRBJ1-3 and V is TRBV15; 10 bases align to TRBD1. The CDR3 runs 15 residues. The ends lost 5 bases at V and 2 bases at J; junction bases unmatched: 3. Germline CDR1 LNHNV, CDR2 YYDKDF (reference sequence). This CDR3 reads CATSRDRGPGNTIYF. The CDR3 DNA is TGTGCCACCAGCCGGGACAGGGGACCTGGAAACACCATATATTTT.